This T cell receptor beta chain was captured by sequencing in a study of T cell responses to AZD1222 COVID-19 vaccine. In the case of this clone: Antigen unknown.

Sequencing was performed with immunoSEQ multiplex PCR; in TCRdb, only in-frame clones are kept and a portion is missing. The data show some 280,000 clones, almost 95% seen once. Study outcomes and limitations: Regions left unmutated in variants are reportedly the target of nearly half of spike-specific TCRs. Following two doses of AZD1222, Spike-specific TCR breadth and depth rose. At study baseline, merely several AZD1222 recipients were seropositive. It was only after the peak T cell response that any repertoires were sampled.

The CDR3 length is 16 residues. The germline CDR1 and CDR2 sequences are LGHNA and YNFKEQ. V was pared by 1 base and J by 5 bases, with 5 bases of the junction left unmatched. The starting material was peripheral blood, obtained 28 days after the second AZD1222 dose. V usage is TRBV4-2 and J usage is TRBJ2-7; 13 bases are shared with TRBD2. The TCR originated in an adult who received the AZD1222 COVID-19 vaccine. The CDR3 DNA is TGTGCCAGCAGCCAAGTCGGGACTAGCGGGGTAGACGAGCAGTACTTC. Protein sequence: CASSQVGTSGVDEQYF.